This passage covers 5 T cell receptor beta chains from one sample sequenced in a study of blood T cell repertoires in COVID-19. Profiling relied on immunoSEQ multiplex PCR, and the TCRdb table lists in-frame clones only, not all of them. The sample records 95,000 to 150,000 clones, about 70% being singletons. Source material: peripheral blood. Receptors were obtained from a woman aged 70 to 79 with acute or convalescent COVID-19.

The rearrangement links TRBV6-5 to TRBJ1-3; 10 positions agree with TRBD1. The CDR3 consists of 16 residues. V shed 0 bases, J shed 5 bases, and the junction held 4 bases outside the gene matches. CDR1 is MNHEY and CDR2 is SVGAGI in the germline V gene. CDR3 amino acids: CASSYSDRGIRNTIYF. The DNA for the CDR3 is TGTGCCAGCAGTTACTCGGACAGGGGGATTCGAAACACCATATATTTT.

This clone was recorded once. The chain uses TRBV12-3 or TRBV12-4 and TRBJ2-5, with D hard to call. This CDR3 region has 13 residues. V was cut by 2 bases and J by 3 bases, with 7 bases left in between. The CDR3 sequence is CASSLKREETQYF. The CDR3 bases are TGTGCCAGCAGTTTAAAACGGGAAGAGACCCAGTACTTC.

Many counts were recorded for this clone. The chain recombines TRBV2 with TRBJ2-7, with 14 bases that match TRBD2. The ends lost 5 bases at V and 2 bases at J; junction bases unmatched: 5. The CDR3 covers 16 residues. Looked up from germline, CDR1 is SNHLY and CDR2 is FYNNEI. In DNA form, the CDR3 reads TGTGCCAGCAGTCTCGGACTAGCGGGAGGAGCCTACGAGCAGTACTTC. This encodes CASSLGLAGGAYEQYF.

V usage is TRBV10-3 and J usage is TRBJ2-2; 7 nucleotides agree with TRBD1. Germline V gene sequence: CDR1 ENHRY, CDR2 SYGVKD. The J segment lost 1 base and the V segment lost 4 bases, leaving 12 bases of the junction unmatched. CDR3 length: 18 amino acids. This CDR3 reads CAISVAGGLTQNTGELFF. The CDR3 DNA is TGTGCCATCAGTGTTGCAGGGGGTTTAACGCAGAACACCGGGGAGCTGTTTTTT.

The chain links TRBV5-6 to TRBJ2-3; D uncertain. The CDR3 covers 14 residues. V was cut by 0 bases and J by 2 bases, with 7 bases left in between. Germline CDR1 is SGHDT and CDR2 is YYEEEE. The CDR3 DNA follows: TGTGCCAGCAGCTTGGGCGGTAACACAGATACGCAGTATTTT. It codes for CASSLGGNTDTQYF.